The clone carrying this T cell receptor beta chain was seen a handful of times. Its antigen remains unknown. These data belong to a study of post-analysis software for immune sequencing data. Study observations and caveats: The authors found that F measure strongly co-clustered same-batch samples. Significantly lower normalized Chao1 diversity was found in patients with multiple sclerosis relative to controls.

Prepared libraries of TCR beta cDNA carried unique molecular identifiers. MiXCR, run by TCRdb on the PCR reads, gives a single entry per CDR3 protein. The sample contains about 540,000 distinct CDR3 sequences, 30% to 40% of which appear only once. Sequencing was carried out using blood. The source is a girl between 2 and 17 years old with multiple sclerosis.

CDR3 in DNA: TGTGCCAGCAGCCCGGGACAGGGGGTTTACAATGAGCAGTTCTTC. This translates into CASSPGQGVYNEQFF. The V and J genes are TRBV5-4 and TRBJ2-1, with TRBD1 matching 11 bases. The germline V gene encodes CDR1 SGHNT and CDR2 YYREEE (reference sequence). CDR3 length: 15 residues. V was clipped by 4 bases and J by 4 bases; unmatched bases: 4.